Below, 22 T cell receptor beta chains from the same sample are listed, as sequenced in a study of shared T cell receptors in the human thymus. Profiled with immunoSEQ multiplex PCR; TCRdb holds only in-frame clones, not every one. The sample shows about 660,000 clones, around 89% of them seen only once. The data were also submitted as part of a second study, on human thymus T cells.

The specimen was thymocytes. The receptors come from a boy younger than two with a congenital heart defect.

Details on this clone: Other DNA sequences from this sample encode an identical CDR3 as well. The chain links TRBV19 to TRBJ1-4; D not resolved. Per germline, CDR1 LNHDA and CDR2 SQIVND (reference sequence). The CDR3 runs to 14 residues. Trimming left V 1 base short and J 3 bases short, with 6 bases between. The CDR3: CASSIVGPNEKLFF. The CDR3, as DNA: TGTGCCAGTAGTATAGTTGGCCCTAATGAAAAACTGTTTTTT.

The chain couples TRBV11-3 to TRBJ2-7, with D tentatively TRBD2 (6 bases). The germline V gene has CDR1 SGHNT and CDR2 YENEEA. The CDR3 sequence is 15 residues long. Deletions cut 5 bases from V and 5 bases from J, with 19 bases between. The CDR3 reads CASSATGGVEDEQYF. DNA for the CDR3: TGTGCCAGCAGCGCCACCGGCGGGGTCGAGGACGAGCAGTACTTC. The full variable domain, in which reference TRBV11-3 and TRBJ2-7 provide the parts outside the CDR3, is EAGVVQSPRYKIIEKKQPVAFWCNPISGHNTLYWYLQNLGQGPELLIRYENEEAVDDSQLPKDRFSAERLKGVDSTLKIQPAELGDSAVYLCASSATGGVEDEQYFGPGTRLTVT.

The rearrangement uses TRBV6-1 and TRBJ1-2, with D unclear. From germline, CDR1 is MNHNS and CDR2 SASEGT. Trimming removed 4 bases at V and 4 bases at J, with 22 bases between. The CDR3 has 17 amino acids. CDR3 sequence reads: CASSAKGDPRNGYGYTF. Written as DNA, the CDR3 is TGTGCCAGCAGTGCGAAAGGTGACCCCAGGAATGGCTATGGCTACACCTTC.

V gene TRBV2 combines with J gene TRBJ2-7, with TRBD2 identical over 15 bases. The CDR3 sequence is 17 residues long. Trimming cost V 7 bases and J 1 base; bases outside gene matches: 8. Germline V gene lookup returns CDR1 SNHLY and CDR2 FYNNEI. The CDR3 protein is CASNGTSGRQRSYEQYF. The CDR3 DNA follows: TGTGCCAGCAATGGGACTAGCGGGAGGCAGCGTTCCTACGAGCAGTACTTC.

As for this clone: Sequence at one end of the junction differs from germline and may be a read error. The chain carries TRBV6-5 and TRBJ1-2; maybe TRBD1 (6 bases). Per germline, CDR1 MNHEY and CDR2 SVGAGI. The length of the CDR3 is 15 residues. The CDR3 region is CAGSYSTGWGYGYTF. CDR3 bases: TGTGCCGGCAGTTACTCTACAGGGTGGGGCTATGGCTACACCTTC.

V gene TRBV19 combines with J gene TRBJ2-2, with 10 positions matching TRBD2. After removal of 4 bases from V and 3 bases from J, the junction contained 17 bases not matched to a gene. Germline-derived CDR1 and CDR2 are LNHDA and SQIVND (reference sequence). The length of the CDR3 is 20 residues. The CDR3: CASSSIRWELAGVDTGELFF. CDR3 in DNA: TGTGCCAGTAGTAGCATAAGGTGGGAGCTAGCGGGAGTCGACACCGGGGAGCTGTTTTTT. The complete variable domain, with remaining parts taken from reference TRBV19 and TRBJ2-2, reads DGGITQSPKYLFRKEGQNVTLSCEQNLNHDAMYWYRQDPGQGLRLIYYSQIVNDFQKGDIAEGYSVSREKKESFPLTVTSAQKNPTAFYLCASSSIRWELAGVDTGELFFGEGSRLTVL.

The chain carries TRBV6-1 and TRBJ2-5, with D possibly being TRBD2 (5 bases). CDR1 is MNHNS, CDR2 SASEGT, per germline. Trimming removed 6 bases from V and 2 bases from J, with 10 bases in between. This CDR3 is built from 13 residues. CDR3 bases: TGTGCCAGCAGACTAGGACGGCAAGAGACCCAGTACTTC. It yields the protein CASRLGRQETQYF.

The chain couples TRBV27 to TRBJ1-4, with no clear D. V lost 5 bases to trimming and J lost 7 bases, with 17 bases between them. The CDR3 spans 15 residues. Germline V gene lookup returns CDR1 MNHEY and CDR2 SMNVEV (reference sequence). The CDR3 sequence: CASSPGVGKGEKLFF. The CDR3 DNA is TGTGCCAGCAGTCCCGGGGTAGGGAAAGGTGAAAAACTGTTTTTT.

V usage is TRBV14 and J usage is TRBJ2-7; D possibly corresponds to TRBD1 (6 bases). The germline V gene has CDR1 SGHDN and CDR2 FVKESK. The V gene lost 1 base and the J gene lost 2 bases, with 18 bases spanning the gap. The CDR3 covers 17 residues. The CDR3 region is CASSQGTGTTATYEQYF. The CDR3 coding sequence is TGTGCCAGCAGCCAAGGTACCGGGACAACAGCCACCTACGAGCAGTACTTC.

The J gene is TRBJ1-4, the V gene TRBV10-3; D is unresolved. In germline, CDR1 is ENHRY, CDR2 SYGVKD. The CDR3 runs 13 residues. V was clipped by 6 bases and J by 15 bases, with 20 bases between them. CDR3 coding DNA: TGTGCCATCAGCGGCGGGCATCTTGAAAAGGTGTTTTTT. This encodes CAISGGHLEKVFF.

Here the CDR3 DNA reads TGTGCCAGTAGGGCGGCAGGGCGGTTTAACACTGAAGCTTTCTTT. Encoded protein: CASRAAGRFNTEAFF. The chain carries TRBV19 and TRBJ1-1; D is perhaps TRBD1 (5 bases). V shed 6 bases and J shed 2 bases, with 16 bases lying between them. There are 15 residues in the CDR3. Germline CDR1 LNHDA, CDR2 SQIVND (reference sequence).

This chain links TRBV4-1 with TRBJ2-1; 11 bases line up with TRBD2. Germline lookup yields CDR1 MGHRA and CDR2 YSYEKL. V lost 0 bases to trimming and J lost 4 bases; unmatched junction nucleotides: 14. The CDR3 has 20 residues. The CDR3 reads CASSQDPVTSGNREYNEQFF. Written as DNA, the CDR3 is TGCGCCAGCAGCCAAGATCCAGTGACTAGCGGGAATAGGGAATACAATGAGCAGTTCTTC.

This rearrangement joins TRBV12-5 to TRBJ2-7; unclear D gene. V lost 0 bases and J lost 3, with 12 bases in between. There are 15 residues in the CDR3. Germline V gene data show CDR1 as LGHNT and CDR2 as FRNRAP. CDR3 sequence reads: CASGLVRSNNYEQYF. The CDR3 DNA is TGTGCTAGTGGTTTGGTACGGTCCAATAACTACGAGCAGTACTTC. The entire variable domain, with the rest obtained from reference TRBV12-5 and TRBJ2-7, is as follows: DARVTQTPRHKVTEMGQEVTMRCQPILGHNTVFWYRQTMMQGLELLAYFRNRAPLDDSGMPKDRFSAEMPDATLATLKIQPSEPRDSAVYFCASGLVRSNNYEQYFGPGTRLTVT.

The chain joins TRBV4-1 to TRBJ2-3; 14 bases align to TRBD2. Trimming at V came to 0 bases and at J to 1 base, leaving 6 bases not matched to a gene. Germline-derived CDR1 and CDR2 are MGHRA and YSYEKL. The CDR3 sequence is 19 residues long. The CDR3 nucleotides read TGCGCCAGCAGCCAAGATGGGACTAGCGGGAGCGGTGGCACAGATACGCAGTATTTT. This translates into CASSQDGTSGSGGTDTQYF.

The CDR3 reads CASSALGTSDASTDTQYF. The CDR3 DNA reads as TGTGCCAGCAGCGCCCTAGGGACTAGCGACGCGAGCACAGATACGCAGTATTTT. The rearrangement joins TRBV11-2 to TRBJ2-3; the match to TRBD2 covers 10 bases. This CDR3 has 18 amino acids. From germline, CDR1 is SGHAT and CDR2 FQNNGV. Trimming took 5 bases from V and 0 from J; bases not matched to a gene: 11.

The chain uses TRBV4-3 and TRBJ2-1; no definite D call. Trimming cost V 4 bases and J 2 bases, with 6 bases left between them. Germline CDR1 is LGHNA and CDR2 is YSLEER. This CDR3 has 13 residues. The CDR3 region is CASSPLPYNEQFF. The CDR3 DNA sequence: TGCGCCAGCAGCCCCCTCCCCTACAATGAGCAGTTCTTC.

The CDR3 bases are TGCAGTGCTAAGCTAACCGGGGAGCTGTTTTTT. Its protein is CSAKLTGELFF. This chain joins TRBV20-1 and TRBJ2-2; D remains unclear. Germline CDR1 is DFQATT and CDR2 is SNEGSKA (reference sequence). CDR3 length: 11 residues. Trimming stripped 4 bases from V and 5 bases from J, with 5 bases between.

The J gene is TRBJ2-1, the V gene TRBV29-1, with unresolved D. V gave up 2 bases and J gave up 1 base, with 15 bases separating them. Germline loops: CDR1 SQVTM, CDR2 ANQGSEA. CDR3 length equals 16 residues. The CDR3 is CSVESWLPRSYNEQFF. The CDR3 bases are TGCAGCGTTGAAAGTTGGCTGCCCAGGTCCTACAATGAGCAGTTCTTC.

CDR3 in DNA: TGTGCCAGCAGTTTATTCTTGGGGAGGGGAGGCGGGAGTGGTCCCTACAATGAGCAGTTCTTC. Protein product: CASSLFLGRGGGSGPYNEQFF. The chain links TRBV28 to TRBJ2-1, with 7 bases that match TRBD2. Trimming cost V 1 base and J 2 bases; bases outside gene matches: 20. CDR3 length: 21 amino acids. Germline lookup yields CDR1 MDHEN and CDR2 SYDVKM.

V and J are TRBV10-3 and TRBJ2-7, with 8 positions matching TRBD2. The CDR3 contains 13 residues. Per germline, CDR1 ENHRY and CDR2 SYGVKD. The J segment lost 2 bases and the V segment lost 8 bases, leaving 5 bases of the junction unmatched. This CDR3 is CAIGGSGTYEQYF. The CDR3 region has the DNA TGTGCCATCGGTGGTAGCGGGACCTACGAGCAGTACTTC.

Only one count was recorded for this clone. The V and J genes are TRBV15 and TRBJ2-3; 8 bases align to TRBD2. Unmatched junction bases numbered 17, after V lost 3 bases and J lost 3 bases. CDR1 is LNHNV and CDR2 is YYDKDF in the germline V gene (reference sequence). The length of the CDR3 is 19 residues. CDR3 bases: TGTGCCACCAGCAGGGCTGGTAGGTTGAGCGGGAGAGGAACAGATACGCAGTATTTT. It translates to CATSRAGRLSGRGTDTQYF.

The chain is built from TRBV18 and TRBJ1-5; no clear D gene. Germline values: CDR1 KGHSH, CDR2 LQKENI. V shed 5 bases and J shed 5 bases, with 16 bases lying between them. The CDR3 sequence is 15 residues long. CDR3 in DNA: TGTGCCAGCTCAGTTGATCGGGGATGGGATCAGCCCCAGCATTTT. Protein product: CASSVDRGWDQPQHF. Full variable domain (rest looked up from reference TRBV18 and TRBJ1-5): NAGVMQNPRHLVRRRGQEARLRCSPMKGHSHVYWYRQLPEEGLKFMVYLQKENIIDESGMPKERFSAEFPKEGPSILRIQQVVRGDSAAYFCASSVDRGWDQPQHFGDGTRLSIL.